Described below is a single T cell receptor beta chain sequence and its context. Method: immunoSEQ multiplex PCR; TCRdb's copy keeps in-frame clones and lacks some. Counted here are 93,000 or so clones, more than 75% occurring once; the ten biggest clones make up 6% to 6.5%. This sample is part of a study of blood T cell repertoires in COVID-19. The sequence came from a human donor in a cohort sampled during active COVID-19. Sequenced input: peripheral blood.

The CDR3 sequence is CASSQAQDRGLSKQYF. DNA for the CDR3: TGCGCCAGCAGCCAAGCCCAAGACAGGGGGCTATCGAAGCAGTACTTC. The chain employs TRBV4-1 and TRBJ2-7, with TRBD1 matching over 10 bases. The CDR3 totals 16 residues. The trim removed 1 base at V and 8 bases at J, leaving 11 bases unmatched. Germline-derived CDR1 and CDR2 are MGHRA and YSYEKL.